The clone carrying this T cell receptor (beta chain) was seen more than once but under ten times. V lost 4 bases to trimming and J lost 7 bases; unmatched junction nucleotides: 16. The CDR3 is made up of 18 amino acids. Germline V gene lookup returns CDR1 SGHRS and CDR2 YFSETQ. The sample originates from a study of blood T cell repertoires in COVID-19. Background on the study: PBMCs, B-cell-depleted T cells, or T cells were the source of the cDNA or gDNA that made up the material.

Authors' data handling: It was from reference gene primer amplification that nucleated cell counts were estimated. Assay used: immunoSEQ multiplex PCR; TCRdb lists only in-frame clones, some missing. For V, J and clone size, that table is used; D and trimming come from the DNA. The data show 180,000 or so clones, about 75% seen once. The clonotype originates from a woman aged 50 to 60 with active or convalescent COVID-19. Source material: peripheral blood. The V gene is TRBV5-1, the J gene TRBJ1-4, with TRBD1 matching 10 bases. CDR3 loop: CASSLEIRQGASSEKLFF. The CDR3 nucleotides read TGCGCCAGCAGCCTCGAGATTAGACAGGGGGCGAGTAGTGAAAAACTGTTTTTT.